This paragraph covers one T cell receptor (beta chain) sequence. Its antigen is undetermined. The CDR3 consists of 15 residues. Germline V gene sequence: CDR1 SNHLY, CDR2 FYNNEI. After removal of 8 bases from V and 2 bases from J, the junction contained 12 bases not matched to a gene. Assay used: immunoSEQ multiplex PCR; TCRdb lists only in-frame clones, some missing. The data show under 40,000 clones, with roughly 87% seen just once and 3.1% held by the top ten. The data were obtained in a study of chemoradiotherapy in HPV16-positive cancers. Study-wide context: A couple of HPV16-positive patients' cells yielded candidate HPV-specific clones and common motifs. Broader study findings: Functional assays defining HPV-specific T cells used only two HPV16-positive patients. Candidate HPV-specific clones and E7-related TCR motifs grew in tumor during treatment.

Repertoires were sampled repeatedly during chemoradiotherapy. The sequences come from blood, collected from a patient who underwent chemoradiotherapy. This rearrangement joins TRBV2 to TRBJ2-7; 7 nucleotides align to TRBD2. The clonotype was recovered from a human donor with HPV-associated anogenital cancer. The CDR3 DNA follows: TGTGCCAGCGCCCCGACCAGCGGGGCGACCTACGAGCAGTACTTC. Translation: CASAPTSGATYEQYF.